These 9 T cell receptor beta chains originate from one sample sequenced in a study of cytomegalovirus exposure and HLA in healthy donors. Repertoires were generated with immunoSEQ multiplex PCR, while TCRdb's copy carries only in-frame clones and drops some. The sample shows 90,000 or so clones, around 85% of them seen only once. The sequencing input was PBMCs. The receptors originated from a man between 18 and 35 years old in good health and CMV-seropositive.

The V and J genes are TRBV5-4 and TRBJ2-1, with 16 bases aligning to TRBD2. This CDR3 comprises 16 residues. CDR1 SGHNT and CDR2 YYREEE come from the germline V gene (reference sequence). J lost 12 bases, V lost 0 bases, and 6 bases had no gene match. The CDR3 protein is CASSLESGLAGGRQFF. The CDR3 DNA sequence: TGTGCCAGCAGCTTGGAGTCGGGACTAGCGGGAGGGCGGCAGTTCTTC. Full variable domain (rest looked up from reference TRBV5-4 and TRBJ2-1): ETGVTQSPTHLIKTRGQQVTLRCSSQSGHNTVSWYQQALGQGPQFIFQYYREEENGRGNFPPRFSGLQFPNYSSELNVNALELDDSALYLCASSLESGLAGGRQFFGPGTRLTVL.

This clone was seen a few times. This sequence joins TRBV10-1 and TRBJ2-3; 7 bases align to TRBD1. Per germline, CDR1 WNHNN and CDR2 SYGVQD (reference sequence). The CDR3 is 12 amino acids. The J segment lost 10 bases and the V segment lost 5 bases, leaving 6 bases of the junction unmatched. The CDR3 DNA is TGCGCCAGCAGTCCCGACAGGGTGGCGCAGTATTTT. Translation gives CASSPDRVAQYF.

CDR3 nucleotide sequence: TGCAGTGTACTTAGAGAGACCCAGTACTTC. This translates into CSVLRETQYF. The gene calls are TRBV20-1 and TRBJ2-5; D is ambiguous. V was clipped by 7 bases and J by 4 bases, with 7 bases between them. The CDR3 is 10 residues long. CDR1 is DFQATT, CDR2 SNEGSKA, per germline (reference sequence).

The chain has TRBV28 and TRBJ2-7; 11 bases are shared with TRBD1. The germline V gene has CDR1 MDHEN and CDR2 SYDVKM. Germline trimming cut 7 bases from V and 5 bases from J; bases unmatched to any gene: 4. CDR3 length: 13 residues. The CDR3: CASNRDRGDEQYF. The CDR3 nucleotides read TGTGCCAGCAACCGGGACAGGGGGGACGAGCAGTACTTC.

This clone was picked up a small number of times. The chain employs TRBV10-3 and TRBJ2-3, with TRBD2 matching over 7 bases. This CDR3 has 15 residues. CDR1 and CDR2 from the germline V gene are ENHRY and SYGVKD. The ends lost 8 bases at V and 3 bases at J; junction bases unmatched: 11. CDR3 protein: CAIAGGFGPTDTQYF. DNA for the CDR3: TGTGCCATCGCCGGGGGGTTCGGACCGACAGATACGCAGTATTTT.

In the case of this clone: A much larger clone lies one base from this, so it may be a read error. The chain recombines TRBV19 with TRBJ2-7; 12 positions agree with TRBD2. The germline V gene has CDR1 LNHDA and CDR2 SQIVND (reference sequence). V was clipped by 7 bases and J by 0 bases; unmatched bases: 1. There are 14 residues in the CDR3. CDR3 region: CASKTSGSSYEQYF. DNA of the CDR3: TGTGCCAGTAAGACTAGCGGGAGCTCCTACGAGCAGTACTTC.

This clone was recorded once. The gene calls are TRBV19 and TRBJ2-7, with 11 bases lining up with TRBD2. The CDR3 has 17 residues. V lost 3 bases, J lost 3 bases, and 10 bases stayed unmatched. Germline lookup yields CDR1 LNHDA and CDR2 SQIVND (reference sequence). The CDR3 protein is CASSMDLTSGGIYEQYF. In DNA form, the CDR3 reads TGTGCCAGTAGTATGGACCTCACTAGCGGGGGAATCTACGAGCAGTACTTC.

The chain combines TRBV5-1 with TRBJ2-2, with D tentatively TRBD2 (5 bases). Trimming took off 1 base at V and 5 bases at J, with 9 bases between the two ends. Germline values: CDR1 SGHRS, CDR2 YFSETQ. This CDR3 is built from 14 residues. The CDR3 nucleotides are TGCGCCAGCAGCTTGTCTCGGGATACCGGGGAGCTGTTTTTT. Its protein is CASSLSRDTGELFF.

The rearrangement links TRBV21-1 to TRBJ1-5; TRBD1 is taken as the D call from the table, unchecked against the DNA. TRBV21-1 is termed a pseudogene. The CDR3 runs to 17 residues. This CDR3 reads CASSKPFRGPPFGPQHF. The CDR3 DNA reads TGTGCCAGCAGCAAACCGTTCAGGGGCCCTCCGTTTGGACCCCAGCATTTT.